The present entry profiles one T cell receptor (beta chain) with its context. Using immunoSEQ multiplex PCR, the repertoire was profiled, and TCRdb retains in-frame clones only, with some absent. Of approximately 640,000 clones in the sample, about nine tenths were seen once. The data derive from a study of shared clonotypes between healthy human individuals. There were no recent acute infections or vaccinations among the donors, who were healthy HIV-negative adults. The trim removed 0 bases at V and 0 bases at J, leaving 8 bases unmatched. Germline loops: CDR1 SGHTA, CDR2 FQGTGA. This CDR3 contains 18 residues.

Sequenced sample: memory CD8+ T cells from PBMCs. Subset defined: CD45RO+ cells pooled with CCR7-negative TemRA cells. The chain links TRBV7-3 to TRBJ2-1, with 7 positions matching TRBD2. The source is a man between 18 and 35 years old in good health. Some clones in this sample may be carry-over from other donors' samples. The CDR3 DNA is TGTGCCAGCAGCTTAACCAGGCCTAGCGGCAGCTCCTACAATGAGCAGTTCTTC. Protein: CASSLTRPSGSSYNEQFF.